This T cell receptor beta chain comes out of a study of Tregs in tolerant kidney transplant recipients. Related graft donors supplied nonmyeloablative bone marrow transplants, and mixed chimerism was transient. V dropped 5 bases and J dropped 0; count of bases not matched to a gene: 6. Germline CDR1 reads SGHTA; CDR2 reads FQGNSA. This CDR3 region has 15 residues. Some clones are missing from TCRdb's copy, which holds only in-frame ones; the method was immunoSEQ multiplex PCR. This sample has over 70,000 clones, with roughly 90% found just once. The material sequenced was CD4+ T cells from blood (PBMCs), taken 24 months after the transplant. V and J are TRBV7-2 and TRBJ1-2, with 7 bases fitting TRBD1. This TCR came from a human patient who received a combined kidney and bone marrow transplant. Among the T cells, some may be from the graft donor. The CDR3 nucleotides are TGTGCCAGCAGCCTAGGGACAGCAGCTAACTATGGCTACACCTTC. Amino acid sequence: CASSLGTAANYGYTF.